This T cell receptor beta chain was identified during a study of cytomegalovirus exposure and HLA in healthy donors. Study conclusions and caveats: For cytomegalovirus status, the classifier reportedly gave diagnoses with high specificity and sensitivity. Several V segments, TRBV6-2 and TRBV6-3 among them, could not be told apart and were dropped.

A word on this clone: The antigen is unknown.

This CDR3 has 14 residues. J was trimmed by 3 bases and V by 3 bases; bases with no gene match: 4. CDR1 SGHRS and CDR2 YFSETQ come from the germline V gene. The PCR employed 60 Vbeta primers together with 13 Jbeta primers. Assay used: immunoSEQ multiplex PCR; TCRdb lists only in-frame clones, some missing. The sample shows tens of thousands of clones, and approximately 10% sits with its ten largest clones. V is TRBV5-1 and J is TRBJ2-7; 9 bases map to TRBD2. Sequenced sample: PBMCs. The clonotype was recovered from a man aged 40-50 years in good health and CMV-seropositive. Here the CDR3 DNA reads TGCGCCAGCAGCTGGACTAGCGCTAACTACGAGCAGTACTTC. Its protein product is CASSWTSANYEQYF.